The 18 T cell receptor beta chains in this list originate from one sample, sequenced in a study of spatial heterogeneity in lung cancer. Time point reported: sample taken at primary tumor resection. TCRdb reprocessed the 5' RACE reads via MiXCR and lists one record per CDR3 protein. Among more than 65,000 distinct CDR3 sequences, 8% were seen once, and the ten largest hold about 6.8%. Sample: PBMCs, taken at surgery. The receptors derive from a male donor with early-stage non-small cell lung cancer.

This clonotype was seen a few times. V and J are TRBV20-1 and TRBJ2-5, with 7 bases identical to TRBD2. The CDR3 runs 17 residues. The V segment lost 3 bases and the J segment 5 bases; nucleotides outside the gene matches: 18. In germline, CDR1 is DFQATT, CDR2 SNEGSKA (reference sequence). The CDR3 nucleotides are TGCAGTGCTAGTAGGCGGGAGACCCGGGACGTGGCCGAGACCCAGTACTTC. It translates to CSASRRETRDVAETQYF.

In its sample, this clonotype was seen a few times. The chain combines TRBV27 with TRBJ1-2; no clear D gene. The CDR3 sequence is 15 residues long. Trimming shortened V by 4 bases and J by 6 bases, and 18 bases separated the two germline ends. CDR1 MNHEY and CDR2 SMNVEV come from the germline V gene (reference sequence). This CDR3 reads CASSSVRTLSDGYTF. Written as DNA, the CDR3 is TGTGCCAGCAGTTCGGTCCGGACTCTGTCCGATGGCTACACCTTC.

J is TRBJ2-1 and V is TRBV20-1, with 7 positions matching TRBD2. Losses at the gene ends were 3 bases for V and 8 bases for J; bases not matched to a gene: 13. The CDR3 length is 15 residues. Germline loops: CDR1 DFQATT, CDR2 SNEGSKA (reference sequence). CDR3: CSASWDDGGSDEQFF. The CDR3 DNA is TGCAGTGCTAGTTGGGATGATGGCGGGAGCGATGAGCAGTTCTTC.

This clonotype was recorded a few times. The rearrangement links TRBV12-3 or TRBV12-4 to TRBJ2-3; 9 nucleotides line up with TRBD2. The CDR3 loop spans 15 amino acids. J was trimmed by 5 bases and V by 2 bases; bases with no gene match: 5. In DNA, the CDR3 is TGTGCCAGCAGTTTATTTGCGGGAGGGATAGATACGCAGTATTTT. This encodes CASSLFAGGIDTQYF.

The V call is TRBV5-6, the J call TRBJ2-7; the match to TRBD2 covers 10 bases. The germline CDR1 and CDR2 sequences are SGHDT and YYEEEE. The CDR3 has 16 residues. Trimming cost V 2 bases and J 0 bases; bases outside gene matches: 5. Written as DNA, the CDR3 is TGTGCCAGCAGCTTCGAAGTAGCGGGAGGCTCCTACGAGCAGTACTTC. This codes for CASSFEVAGGSYEQYF. Variable domain in full (rest from reference TRBV5-6 and TRBJ2-7): DAGVTQSPTHLIKTRGQQVTLRCSPKSGHDTVSWYQQALGQGPQFIFQYYEEEERQRGNFPDRFSGHQFPNYSSELNVNALLLGDSALYLCASSFEVAGGSYEQYFGPGTRLTVT.

This clonotype was picked up many times. The chain joins TRBV5-1 to TRBJ1-2, with 9 nucleotides matching TRBD1. Unmatched junction bases numbered 6, after V lost 6 bases and J lost 6 bases. CDR1 and CDR2 from the germline V gene are SGHRS and YFSETQ. The CDR3 is made up of 13 amino acids. The CDR3 loop reads CASNTGGEDGYTF. The CDR3 nucleotides read TGCGCCAGCAATACAGGGGGCGAGGATGGCTACACCTTC.

This clonotype was seen only a few times. V and J are TRBV10-3 and TRBJ2-2; D not certain. Germline CDR1 ENHRY, CDR2 SYGVKD. The CDR3 contains 16 residues. With 0 bases removed from V and 0 bases from J, the gap between germline ends came to 8 bases. DNA of the CDR3: TGTGCCATCAGTGAGTCGTTGCCGACGAACACCGGGGAGCTGTTTTTT. Translated, it gives CAISESLPTNTGELFF.

This clonotype was observed many times. The V and J genes are TRBV19 and TRBJ1-2; D is unresolved. Germline CDR1 is LNHDA and CDR2 is SQIVND (reference sequence). CDR3 length: 14 amino acids. V was pared by 1 base and J by 3 bases, with 9 bases between. CDR3 loop: CASSIVGSDYGYTF. The CDR3 DNA reads as TGTGCCAGTAGTATAGTGGGTTCCGACTATGGCTACACCTTC.

This clonotype showed up just a few times. The CDR3 sequence is CASSQRQGASNQPQHF. DNA of the CDR3: TGCGCCAGCAGCCAGAGGCAGGGGGCAAGCAATCAGCCCCAGCATTTT. V and J are TRBV4-1 and TRBJ1-5, with 8 bases identical to TRBD1. V shed 3 bases, J shed 1 base, and the junction held 5 bases outside the gene matches. Looked up from germline, CDR1 is MGHRA and CDR2 is YSYEKL. This CDR3 has 16 residues.

A few counts support this clonotype. The chain carries TRBV7-2 and TRBJ2-5; no definite D call. The CDR3 is made up of 15 amino acids. V was shortened by 2 bases and J by 1 base, with 11 bases between the two germline ends. In germline, CDR1 is SGHTA, CDR2 FQGNSA. The CDR3 spells CASSLSPGAQETQYF. The CDR3 bases are TGTGCCAGCAGCTTATCTCCCGGAGCCCAAGAGACCCAGTACTTC.

This clonotype was detected many times. The gene calls are TRBV7-9 and TRBJ2-6; tentatively, D is TRBD2 (5 bases). The V and J ends lost 4 bases and 4 bases respectively, with 11 bases between them. Germline V gene sequence: CDR1 SEHNR, CDR2 FQNEAQ (reference sequence). The CDR3 is 15 residues long. CDR3 sequence: CASSSVAGGANVLTF. CDR3 sequence (DNA): TGTGCCAGCAGCTCCGTGGCGGGCGGGGCCAACGTCCTGACTTTC.

This clonotype appeared many times. This rearrangement joins TRBV5-1 to TRBJ2-7; TRBD1 matches at 10 bases. Germline trimming cut 3 bases from V and 0 bases from J; bases unmatched to any gene: 12. The germline V gene has CDR1 SGHRS and CDR2 YFSETQ. The CDR3 contains 18 residues. Here the CDR3 DNA reads TGCGCCAGCAGCTACGGGACAGGGGCGCAAACTGTCTCCTACGAGCAGTACTTC. This translates into CASSYGTGAQTVSYEQYF.

This clonotype has only a few counts. The genes are TRBV10-3 and TRBJ1-2; D may be TRBD1 (5 bases). The CDR3 is made up of 12 amino acids. In germline, CDR1 is ENHRY, CDR2 SYGVKD. V lost 4 bases and J lost 2, with 5 bases in between. The CDR3 region is CAISGQNYGYTF. The CDR3 DNA sequence: TGTGCCATCAGTGGACAGAACTATGGCTACACCTTC.

This clonotype was seen a few times. This chain connects TRBV7-2 to TRBJ1-5; D perhaps matches TRBD1 (5 bases). The CDR3 has 15 amino acids. Trimming cost V 1 base and J 10 bases, with 17 bases left between them. Germline CDR1 reads SGHTA; CDR2 reads FQGNSA. CDR3 sequence reads: CASSLGSVGDGPQHF. The CDR3 bases are TGTGCCAGCAGCTTAGGGTCTGTGGGGGACGGTCCCCAGCATTTT. The entire variable domain, with the rest obtained from reference TRBV7-2 and TRBJ1-5, is as follows: GAGVSQSPSNKVTEKGKDVELRCDPISGHTALYWYRQSLGQGLEFLIYFQGNSAPDKSGLPSDRFSAERTGGSVSTLTIQRTQQEDSAVYLCASSLGSVGDGPQHFGDGTRLSIL.

The chain links TRBV6-1 to TRBJ1-5; D is uncertain. Germline lookup yields CDR1 MNHNS and CDR2 SASEGT. Trimming took 8 bases from V and 3 from J, leaving 17 bases between them. The CDR3 consists of 15 residues. DNA of the CDR3: TGTGCCAGCTACAGCCTGGGGAGAAACAATCAGCCCCAGCATTTT. This encodes CASYSLGRNNQPQHF.

The rearrangement links TRBV12-3 or TRBV12-4 to TRBJ1-2; D not resolved. The germline V and J ends were trimmed by 3 bases and 2 bases, with 7 bases remaining between them. The CDR3 covers 13 residues. CDR3 in amino acids: CASSLQTNYGYTF. The CDR3 region has the DNA TGTGCCAGCAGTTTGCAGACAAACTATGGCTACACCTTC.

This clonotype was detected many times. This chain's CDR3 is CSVGQGYTGELFF. DNA for the CDR3: TGCAGCGTTGGACAGGGCTACACCGGGGAGCTGTTTTTT. The chain carries TRBV29-1 and TRBJ2-2; 7 nucleotides agree with TRBD1. This CDR3 is built from 13 residues. The V and J ends lost 4 bases and 3 bases, in that order; junction bases with no gene match: 2. Germline values: CDR1 SQVTM, CDR2 ANQGSEA.

In this sample, this clonotype turned up many times. The chain carries TRBV20-1 and TRBJ2-2, with TRBD2 as a possible D gene (6 bases). The V gene lost 4 bases and the J gene lost 4 bases, with 16 bases spanning the gap. This CDR3 has 15 residues. In germline, CDR1 is DFQATT, CDR2 SNEGSKA (reference sequence). CDR3 in amino acids: CSATRPAGATGELFF. CDR3 coding DNA: TGCAGTGCTACCCGCCCAGCGGGTGCCACCGGGGAGCTGTTTTTT.